These 16 T cell receptor beta chains share one sample of origin, sequenced in a study of memory CD4+ T cells and cytomegalovirus serostatus. The sort gate was single viable CD3+CD4+CD8-CD45RO+ cells for memory CD4+ T cells. Assay used: immunoSEQ multiplex PCR; TCRdb lists only in-frame clones, some missing. Here the sample spans 48,000 or so clones, roughly 78% being singletons. Sequenced sample: memory CD4+ T cells from blood. These receptors were obtained from an adult in good health and CMV-seronegative.

The chain links TRBV14 to TRBJ1-2; maybe TRBD1 (5 bases). In germline, CDR1 is SGHDN, CDR2 FVKESK. This CDR3 is built from 16 residues. Deletions cut 0 bases from V and 4 bases from J, with 15 bases between. The DNA for the CDR3 is TGTGCCAGCAGCCAAGATTTACTACAGGATTTCTATGGCTACACCTTC. This encodes CASSQDLLQDFYGYTF. The full variable domain, rest sourced from reference TRBV14 and TRBJ1-2, is EAGVTQFPSHSVIEKGQTVTLRCDPISGHDNLYWYRRVMGKEIKFLLHFVKESKQDESGMPNNRFLAERTGGTYSTLKVQPAELEDSGVYFCASSQDLLQDFYGYTFGSGTRLTVV.

This chain connects TRBV27 to TRBJ1-2; no reliable D call. Germline lookup yields CDR1 MNHEY and CDR2 SMNVEV (reference sequence). The CDR3 covers 14 residues. V shed 5 bases and J shed 4 bases, with 14 bases lying between them. The CDR3 here is CASSPRRSSYGYTF. CDR3 sequence (DNA): TGTGCCAGCAGTCCTCGGAGGAGTAGCTATGGCTACACCTTC.

J is TRBJ1-4 and V is TRBV5-1; TRBD1 might be the D (6 bases). The V and J ends lost 9 bases and 1 base respectively, with 16 bases between them. CDR1 is SGHRS and CDR2 is YFSETQ in the germline V gene. The CDR3 totals 15 residues. The CDR3: CATSVGRGTNEKLFF. CDR3 DNA sequence: TGCGCCACGAGTGTGGGCAGGGGAACTAATGAAAAACTGTTTTTT. Complete variable domain (other parts from reference TRBV5-1 and TRBJ1-4): KAGVTQTPRYLIKTRGQQVTLSCSPISGHRSVSWYQQTPGQGLQFLFEYFSETQRNKGNFPGRFSGRQFSNSRSEMNVSTLELGDSALYLCATSVGRGTNEKLFFGSGTQLSVL.

This clone has a handful of counts. This chain links TRBV2 with TRBJ1-2; 7 bases fit TRBD1. CDR1 SNHLY and CDR2 FYNNEI come from the germline V gene. This CDR3 contains 14 residues. V was clipped by 5 bases and J by 5 bases; unmatched bases: 8. CDR3 in amino acids: CASSRQGSGYGYTF. The CDR3, as DNA: TGTGCCAGCAGTCGACAGGGTAGTGGGTATGGCTACACCTTC.

This clone showed up just a few times. The rearrangement joins TRBV12-5 to TRBJ2-1; a weak D match, TRBD2 (6 bases). The ends were cut back, 4 bases at V and 9 bases at J, with 16 bases in the middle. This CDR3 contains 14 residues. The germline V gene encodes CDR1 LGHNT and CDR2 FRNRAP. CDR3: CASGSSSLSGEQFF. The CDR3 DNA is TGTGCTAGTGGTTCTAGCTCCCTTAGCGGTGAGCAGTTCTTC.

This clone was observed a handful of times. The chain links TRBV2 to TRBJ1-6; D ambiguous. Looked up from germline, CDR1 is SNHLY and CDR2 is FYNNEI. The ends were cut back, 4 bases at V and 7 bases at J, with 8 bases in the middle. The CDR3 sequence is 13 residues long. The CDR3 DNA reads TGTGCCAGCAGTGTAGCGGAGAATTCACCCCTCCACTTT. Protein: CASSVAENSPLHF.

This chain uses TRBV7-8 with TRBJ2-1; no reliable D call. Trimming took 1 base from V and 4 from J, leaving 11 bases between them. CDR3 size: 15 residues. Germline V lookup: CDR1 SGHVS, CDR2 FQNEAQ. The CDR3 nucleotides read TGTGCCAGCAGCTTAGTAACCCAAGGGTACAATGAGCAGTTCTTC. Translating gives CASSLVTQGYNEQFF.

The V and J genes are TRBV28 and TRBJ1-6; D gene uncertain. CDR3 length: 12 amino acids. The germline V gene has CDR1 MDHEN and CDR2 SYDVKM. V was pared by 2 bases and J by 18 bases, with 14 bases between. For the CDR3, the DNA is TGTGCCAGCAGTTTAGGTGTGGCGGCTGCCCACTTT. Translated, it gives CASSLGVAAAHF.

A few counts support this clone. The chain recombines TRBV7-8 with TRBJ1-1, with D possibly TRBD1 on 6 matching bases. The CDR3 is made up of 17 amino acids. CDR1 is SGHVS and CDR2 is FQNEAQ in the germline V gene. The V gene lost 6 bases and the J gene lost 1 base, with 21 bases spanning the gap. CDR3 in DNA: TGTGCCAGCAGTCTAGCGCTCCGCTTGGGGGCGAACACTGAAGCTTTCTTT. Amino acid sequence: CASSLALRLGANTEAFF.

This clone was counted many times. The chain carries TRBV28 and TRBJ2-3, with 10 bases identical to TRBD1. The ends lost 6 bases at V and 2 bases at J; junction bases unmatched: 5. Germline V lookup: CDR1 MDHEN, CDR2 SYDVKM. The CDR3 has 15 residues. The CDR3 bases are TGTGCCAGCAGCCGACAGGGGGCCTCCACAGATACGCAGTATTTT. Protein sequence: CASSRQGASTDTQYF.

This chain connects TRBV29-1 to TRBJ1-1; TRBD1 might be the D (5 bases). Per the germline V gene, CDR1 is SQVTM and CDR2 is ANQGSEA. V lost 3 bases and J 1 base, leaving 9 bases between the germline ends. This CDR3 has 13 residues. The CDR3 nucleotides read TGCAGCGTTGAGGCAGGGACGAACACTGAAGCTTTCTTT. This sequence encodes CSVEAGTNTEAFF.

The chain has TRBV7-9 and TRBJ2-4; 10 nucleotides agree with TRBD1. CDR1 and CDR2 (germline): SEHNR, FQNEAQ (reference sequence). The CDR3 loop spans 16 amino acids. J lost 6 bases, V lost 0 bases, and 5 bases had no gene match. This CDR3 reads CASSLAKGDRGNIQYF. CDR3 coding DNA: TGTGCCAGCAGCTTAGCGAAAGGGGACAGGGGAAACATTCAGTACTTC.

This rearrangement joins TRBV6-1 to TRBJ1-3; D gene unclear. Looked up from germline, CDR1 is MNHNS and CDR2 is SASEGT. The CDR3 is 13 amino acids. Trimming removed 3 bases from V and 5 bases from J, with 8 bases in between. The CDR3 DNA reads as TGTGCCAGCAGTGAGGTTCTCAGAAACACCATATATTTT. It specifies CASSEVLRNTIYF.

The rearrangement links TRBV20-1 to TRBJ1-4, with no clear D. V was cut by 1 base and J by 11 bases, with 5 bases left in between. The CDR3 is 10 residues long. The germline CDR1 and CDR2 sequences are DFQATT and SNEGSKA (reference sequence). The CDR3 coding sequence is TGCAGTGCTAGAGGGAATAAACTGTTTTTT. Encoded protein: CSARGNKLFF.

The chain joins TRBV2 to TRBJ2-2; 7 bases are shared with TRBD2. The V gene end was trimmed by 7 bases and the J gene end by 1 base; junction bases not matched to a gene: 9. CDR1 is SNHLY, CDR2 FYNNEI, per germline. This CDR3 is 16 amino acids long. CDR3 in amino acids: CASKLGLAVNTGELFF. The CDR3 DNA sequence: TGTGCCAGCAAACTTGGGCTAGCGGTGAACACCGGGGAGCTGTTTTTT.

This clone was recorded a few times. The chain recombines TRBV29-1 with TRBJ2-7, with TRBD1 matching 8 bases. Trimming removed 3 bases from V and 5 bases from J; junction bases left unmatched: 3. Germline V CDR1 and CDR2: SQVTM, ANQGSEA. CDR3 length equals 12 residues. CDR3 DNA sequence: TGCAGCGTTGACGGACAGGGAAACGAGCAGTACTTC. It codes for CSVDGQGNEQYF.